This T cell receptor beta chain is from a study of tumor-infiltrating lymphocytes in primary liver carcinoma (dated by TCRdb to 2016 to 2017). Context from the whole study: Between late 2015 and March 2016, several patients in China with histopathologically diagnosed primary liver carcinoma had surgical resection. The five patients, three men and two women aged 30 to 69 years, had hepatocellular carcinoma (four) or combined HCC and intrahepatic cholangiocarcinoma (one). The five patients had tumors of stage T1-T3 N0M0, with maximum diameters ranging from roughly 4.2 to 10 cm. Roughly 3.5 to 7.13 million productive TCRbeta reads were obtained per sample, and no significant difference in read depth was found between tissue types. TCRbeta repertoire sequencing, expression microarrays and whole-exome sequencing were combined in the study across five regions of each liver tumor, with adjacent normal tissue and blood also included. A total of around 35 specimens from 5 patients, comprising about 25 tumor regions, 5 adjacent noncancerous liver tissues and 5 peripheral blood samples, were covered by TCRbeta repertoire sequencing. Technical replicate repertoires showed high reproducibility, with mean shared-clone rates about 0.91 and correlation coefficients above 0.98. Findings and caveats that apply to the study as a whole: Only the TCR beta chain was sequenced, so true repertoire diversity is likely underestimated because unpaired alpha chains were not captured. The study included only five patients, and the authors note findings should be validated in a larger study. A significantly larger repertoire fraction was made up by the top 250 clones in tumors than in blood (p = 0.039). Comparison of CD4+ and CD8+ T cell repertoires was precluded by the use of bulk unsorted samples. Pairs of tumor regions showed greater repertoire overlap (mean around 36%) than tumor-adjacent pairs (approximately 17%) or tumor-blood pairs (approximately 15%), which is consistent with antigen-driven expansion.

RNA from unsorted whole blood was extracted with TRIzol reagent, and germline DNA was obtained with the DNeasy Blood & Tissue kit. At the time of sampling, the patients were treatment-naive and had chronic HBV infection. Before surgery, roughly 4.2 milliliters of peripheral blood were drawn into K2EDTA tubes. The germline V gene gives CDR1 as MNHEY and CDR2 as SVGAGI. Compared with germline, V lacks 5 bases and J lacks 1 base; bases without a gene match: 4. The CDR3 runs 14 amino acids, cysteine and phenylalanine included. The entry retains the CDR3 DNA only, 42 bases that are in frame from base 1. TCRbeta-specific cDNA was reverse-transcribed from 500 to 550 ng total RNA using a constant-region primer and ProtoScript II reverse transcriptase. TCRbeta libraries were built with three nested multiplex PCR rounds, a slightly modified ARM-PCR procedure. Multiplex TRBV1-TRBV30 forward primers and a Cbeta reverse primer were used in the first two PCR rounds, each of which was run for around 10 cycles. Sample barcodes and Illumina adapters were attached in a final 25-cycle PCR using Deep VentR polymerase. Before sequencing, amplicons between 200 and 500 bp were purified from gel using a QIAquick gel extraction kit. An Illumina HiSeq 2500 was used to sequence the TCRbeta amplicons, generating 250-bp paired-end reads. Regarding the original processing steps: To recover full CDR3 sequences, reads were quality-trimmed using Trimmomatic v0.33 and paired reads were then merged using FLASH v1.2.11. V, D and J germline segments were assigned to the rearranged TCRbeta sequences by MiGEC v1.2.1b. VDJtools v1.0.0 computed clonotype statistics and Shannon-Wiener diversity indices. Except for diversity analysis, only each sample's 250 most abundant clonotypes were used in subsequent analyses to reduce sampling bias. TCRdb handled the public reads itself, with Q25 trimming in fastp and clone calling in MiXCR, and kept productive beta chains. Rows with one shared CDR3 protein collapse into an entry with the most common genes and DNA. These V and J calls rely on TCRdb rather than the paper's analysis. For this sample there are about 180,000 distinct CDR3 sequences; 50% to 75% appear just once. Approximately 67% of the sample is taken by the ten largest.

In regard to this clonotype: What this receptor recognizes is not known. One base away there is no much larger clone; base qualities are not given.

The source of this sequence is a man aged 35 to 55 with primary liver carcinoma and hepatitis B virus infection. The sample consisted of peripheral blood. The rearrangement joined TRBV6-5 to TRBJ1-1, with 7 central nucleotides matching TRBD1. The DNA is as follows: TGTGCCAGCAGTGGGACAGCTCCGAACACTGAAGCTTTCTTT. This encodes CASSGTAPNTEAFF.